One sample yielded the 16 T cell receptor beta chains listed below, sequenced in a study of blood T cell repertoires in COVID-19. TCRdb's copy holds only in-frame clones and misses some; the assay was immunoSEQ multiplex PCR. Here the sample spans roughly 200,000 clones, around nine tenths being singletons. Sequencing used PBMCs or T cells enriched from blood (not recorded which). The receptors stem from a young man in a cohort exposed to, infected with or recovered from COVID-19 (not recorded which).

The chain couples TRBV6-5 to TRBJ2-1; no clear D. In germline, CDR1 is MNHEY, CDR2 SVGAGI. The CDR3 consists of 14 residues. Trimming pared 0 bases from V and 3 bases from J, leaving 6 bases between. This chain's CDR3 is CASSYSENYNEQFF. Written as DNA, the CDR3 is TGTGCCAGCAGTTACTCGGAGAACTACAATGAGCAGTTCTTC.

V is TRBV9 and J is TRBJ2-1, with 12 bases matching TRBD2. The CDR3 totals 17 residues. J was trimmed by 5 bases and V by 0 bases; bases with no gene match: 6. Germline V CDR1 and CDR2: SGDLS, YYNGEE. CDR3 in amino acids: CASSVVGRTSGNNEQFF. CDR3 coding DNA: TGTGCCAGCAGCGTAGTTGGGAGGACTAGCGGGAACAATGAGCAGTTCTTC.

The chain is built from TRBV28 and TRBJ1-1, with a tentative D call TRBD1 (6 bases). V dropped 1 base and J dropped 0 bases, with 12 bases sitting between them. Germline V gene lookup returns CDR1 MDHEN and CDR2 SYDVKM. The length of the CDR3 is 16 residues. The CDR3 protein is CASSLLGGGMNTEAFF. CDR3 in DNA: TGTGCCAGCAGTTTATTAGGGGGGGGGATGAACACTGAAGCTTTCTTT.

The CDR3 nucleotides read TGTGCCAGCAGCTTTCATAATGAAAAACTGTTTTTT. Its translation: CASSFHNEKLFF. The chain has TRBV5-5 and TRBJ1-4; no clear D. V lost 2 bases and J 4 bases, leaving 3 bases between the germline ends. The CDR3 length is 12 residues. The germline gives CDR1 SGHKS, CDR2 YYEKEE (reference sequence).

This chain connects TRBV6-1 to TRBJ1-2, with D possibly matching TRBD1 (5 bases). The CDR3 is made up of 16 amino acids. From germline, CDR1 is MNHNS and CDR2 SASEGT. V gave up 4 bases and J gave up 7 bases, with 22 bases separating them. The CDR3 bases are TGTGCCAGCAGTGTGTGGGATTTCGAGGGGAGGGGTGGCTACACCTTC. Translating it yields CASSVWDFEGRGGYTF.

The chain couples TRBV11-1 to TRBJ1-1; 7 bases agree with TRBD1. The CDR3 is 14 amino acids. Germline V gene data show CDR1 as SGHAT and CDR2 as FQDESV (reference sequence). The junction had 6 bases not matched to a gene; V was cut back by 6 bases and J by 2 bases. The CDR3 loop is CASRYGTANTEAFF. CDR3 nucleotide sequence: TGTGCCAGCAGGTACGGGACAGCCAACACTGAAGCTTTCTTT.

This chain connects TRBV19 to TRBJ1-2; D is perhaps TRBD1 (5 bases). The CDR3 extends over 16 amino acids. The V end lost 3 bases, the J end lost 0 bases, and 14 bases lay between the germline ends. Germline V CDR1 and CDR2: LNHDA, SQIVND (reference sequence). The CDR3 region has the DNA TGTGCCAGTAGTATCCTCCGACAGACCGCTAACTATGGCTACACCTTC. This encodes CASSILRQTANYGYTF.

The rearrangement links TRBV19 to TRBJ1-1; the D gene is possibly TRBD1 (6 bases). V lost 3 bases and J lost 0, with 14 bases in between. The CDR3 contains 16 residues. Per the germline V gene, CDR1 is LNHDA and CDR2 is SQIVND (reference sequence). CDR3: CASSMVGTLMNTEAFF. The CDR3 region has the DNA TGTGCCAGTAGTATGGTGGGGACATTGATGAACACTGAAGCTTTCTTT.

This clone was detected once. The gene calls are TRBV3-1 (or the pseudogene TRBV3-2) and TRBJ1-2; 7 bases agree with TRBD1. Germline V gene lookup returns CDR1 LGHDT and CDR2 YNNKEL (reference sequence). After removal of 0 bases from V and 3 bases from J, the junction contained 13 bases not matched to a gene. The CDR3 is made up of 18 amino acids. The CDR3 here is CASSQDGDRASPDYGYTF. Written as DNA, the CDR3 is TGTGCCAGCAGCCAAGATGGCGACAGGGCATCTCCAGACTATGGCTACACCTTC.

This clone came up a few times. The chain links TRBV6-5 to TRBJ1-2, with a tentative D call TRBD1 (6 bases). The CDR3 contains 15 residues. Germline loops: CDR1 MNHEY, CDR2 SVGAGI. V was pared by 7 bases and J by 5 bases, with 20 bases between. The CDR3 DNA follows: TGTGCCAGCACCCCTTTGGGGGCCACCTGGTATGGCTACACCTTC. Its translation: CASTPLGATWYGYTF.

J is TRBJ1-3 and V is TRBV2; TRBD1 might be the D (6 bases). CDR3 size: 16 residues. The V and J ends lost 1 base and 2 bases respectively, with 12 bases between them. Germline V gene lookup returns CDR1 SNHLY and CDR2 FYNNEI. CDR3 in DNA: TGTGCCAGCAGTGAAGACAGGGTTATAACTGGAAACACCATATATTTT. Translation: CASSEDRVITGNTIYF.

In the case of this clone: The junction departs from germline at one end; a sequencing error may be responsible. J is TRBJ1-2 and V is TRBV2, with D possibly TRBD1 on 5 matching bases. This CDR3 is 13 amino acids long. The germline V gene has CDR1 SNHLY and CDR2 FYNNEI. CDR3 in amino acids: CASSPLQSRQRIF. The CDR3 nucleotides are TGTGCCAGCAGCCCTTTGCAGTCAAGACAGAGAATTTTC.

This clone was recorded only once. The rearrangement joins TRBV11-2 to TRBJ2-7; D is perhaps TRBD1 (6 bases). The V gene lost 6 bases and the J gene lost 0 bases, with 9 bases spanning the gap. The CDR3 spans 13 residues. Germline CDR1 and CDR2: SGHAT and FQNNGV. The CDR3 is CASRGTISYEQYF. In nucleotides, the CDR3 is TGTGCCAGCAGGGGGACAATCTCCTACGAGCAGTACTTC.

The chain employs TRBV7-9 and TRBJ1-2; D perhaps matches TRBD1 (6 bases). V was clipped by 0 bases and J by 5 bases, with 13 bases between them. The CDR3 contains 15 residues. Germline assignment: CDR1 SEHNR and CDR2 FQNEAQ (reference sequence). CDR3 amino acids: CASSLAGGAQYGYTF. CDR3 bases: TGTGCCAGCAGCTTAGCAGGGGGGGCTCAATATGGCTACACCTTC. Looking up the rest from reference TRBV7-9 and TRBJ1-2 gives the full variable domain: DTGVSQNPRHKITKRGQNVTFRCDPISEHNRLYWYRQTLGQGPEFLTYFQNEAQLEKSRLLSDRFSAERPKGSFSTLEIQRTEQGDSAMYLCASSLAGGAQYGYTFGSGTRLTVV.

Note on this clone: One end of the junction is discordant with germline, which a read error may explain. This sequence joins TRBV6-2 or TRBV6-3 and TRBJ1-6; 12 bases line up with TRBD1. The length of the CDR3 is 17 residues. CDR1 is MNHEY and CDR2 is SVGEGT in the germline V gene. CDR3 loop: CANSPPGQGAVYSPLHF. The DNA of the CDR3 is TGTGCCAACAGTCCGCCGGGACAGGGGGCAGTTTATTCACCCCTCCACTTT.

The chain carries TRBV19 and TRBJ2-5; the D gene is possibly TRBD1 (6 bases). Germline-derived CDR1 and CDR2 are LNHDA and SQIVND (reference sequence). V was clipped by 4 bases and J by 2 bases, with 14 bases between them. The CDR3 runs to 15 residues. CDR3 amino acids: CASSTAGVGQETQYF. CDR3 in DNA: TGTGCCAGTAGTACCGCAGGGGTTGGGCAAGAGACCCAGTACTTC.